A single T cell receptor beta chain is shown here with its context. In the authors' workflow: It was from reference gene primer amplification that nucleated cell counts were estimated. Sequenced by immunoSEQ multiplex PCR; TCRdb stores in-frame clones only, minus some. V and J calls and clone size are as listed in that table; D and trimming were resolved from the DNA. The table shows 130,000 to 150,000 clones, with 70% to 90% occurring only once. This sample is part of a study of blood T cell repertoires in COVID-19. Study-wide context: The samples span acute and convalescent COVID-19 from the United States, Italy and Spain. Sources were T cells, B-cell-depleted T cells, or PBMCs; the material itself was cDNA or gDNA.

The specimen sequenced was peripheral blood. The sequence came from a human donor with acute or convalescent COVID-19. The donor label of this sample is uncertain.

This chain's CDR3 is CASSYSSRTGTNTEAFF. DNA for the CDR3: TGTGCCAGCAGTTACTCGAGTAGGACAGGGACGAACACTGAAGCTTTCTTT. V usage is TRBV6-2 or TRBV6-3 and J usage is TRBJ1-1; 8 nucleotides align to TRBD1. Germline-derived CDR1 and CDR2 are MNHEY and SVGEGT. The CDR3 is made up of 17 amino acids. V lost 0 bases and J lost 1; bases outside the gene matches: 7.